A single sample is the source of the 10 T cell receptor beta chains below, sequenced in a study of post-analysis software for immune sequencing data. Study-level points and caveats: About 5 TRBV segments occurring more often in patients than controls included TRBV5-6, TRBV5-1 and TRBV20-1.

Which antigens these TCRs recognize remains unknown. TCR beta cDNA libraries had unique molecular identifiers. MiXCR was run by TCRdb on the PCR reads, yielding one entry per CDR3 protein. This sample yields about 760,000 distinct CDR3 sequences, of which 25% to 30% are seen a single time; 0.55% to 0.65% belongs to the top ten. Material for sequencing was blood. These receptors came from a girl between 5 and 17 years old with multiple sclerosis.

The gene calls are TRBV6-1 and TRBJ1-2; 7 bases agree with TRBD1. This CDR3 has 15 residues. The germline gives CDR1 MNHNS, CDR2 SASEGT. The J segment lost 2 bases and the V segment lost 2 bases, leaving 5 bases of the junction unmatched. CDR3 nucleotide sequence: TGTGCCAGCAGTGAATTCTGGGGACAGAACTATGGCTACACCTTC. It yields the protein CASSEFWGQNYGYTF.

About this clonotype: The junction differs from germline at one of its ends, possibly a read error. This chain links TRBV29-1 with TRBJ2-6, with D perhaps being TRBD1 or TRBD2 (6 bases each). The CDR3 is made up of 13 amino acids. From germline, CDR1 is SQVTM and CDR2 ANQGSEA. The CDR3 loop is CSCHVSGADVLTF. CDR3 sequence (DNA): TGCAGCTGTCACGTGTCGGGGGCCGACGTCCTGACTTTC.

CDR3 sequence (DNA): TGTGCCAGCAGCTTAGGTCACAGGATGGCGGGCGGCTACACCTTC. It yields the protein CASSLGHRMAGGYTF. The V and J genes are TRBV7-9 and TRBJ1-2; possibly TRBD1 for D (5 bases). The CDR3 runs to 15 residues. The V gene's germline CDR1 is SEHNR and CDR2 FQNEAQ (reference sequence). Trimming left V 1 base short and J 8 bases short, with 17 bases between.

The table lists this clonotype with a count of one. The chain has TRBV20-1 and TRBJ1-4; D possibly corresponds to TRBD1 (5 bases). The CDR3 is made up of 15 amino acids. V was pared by 2 bases and J by 7 bases, with 17 bases between. Looked up from germline, CDR1 is DFQATT and CDR2 is SNEGSKA (reference sequence). CDR3 sequence: CSARWSVGGGEKLFF. The DNA of the CDR3 is TGCAGTGCTAGATGGTCCGTGGGTGGGGGTGAAAAACTGTTTTTT.

The chain links TRBV11-2 to TRBJ2-3, with 13 bases lining up with TRBD2. The V gene end was trimmed by 6 bases and the J gene end by 2 bases; junction bases not matched to a gene: 5. CDR1 is SGHAT, CDR2 FQNNGV, per germline. CDR3 length equals 16 residues. CDR3 protein: CASSQGTSGVTDTQYF. The DNA of the CDR3 is TGTGCCAGCAGTCAAGGGACTAGCGGGGTCACAGATACGCAGTATTTT.

The gene calls are TRBV6-1 and TRBJ2-5, with D tentatively TRBD2 (6 bases). V dropped 2 bases and J dropped 5 bases, with 15 bases sitting between them. This CDR3 is 15 amino acids long. Germline V gene lookup returns CDR1 MNHNS and CDR2 SASEGT. The CDR3 sequence is CASSESTPGVETQYF. CDR3 DNA sequence: TGTGCCAGCAGTGAATCGACTCCGGGGGTGGAGACCCAGTACTTC.

The chain links TRBV7-2 to TRBJ1-4, with D perhaps matching TRBD1 (6 bases). The CDR3 has 15 residues. The germline V and J ends were trimmed by 1 base and 6 bases, with 12 bases remaining between them. Germline CDR1 SGHTA, CDR2 FQGNSA. Here the CDR3 reads CASSLGTRGDEKLFF. The DNA for the CDR3 is TGTGCCAGCAGCTTAGGGACCAGGGGAGATGAAAAACTGTTTTTT.

The chain couples TRBV5-1 to TRBJ2-5; 7 positions agree with TRBD2. V trimming: 0 bases; J trimming: 1 base; junction bases outside the gene matches: 3. This CDR3 has 15 amino acids. Germline V gene lookup returns CDR1 SGHRS and CDR2 YFSETQ. In DNA, the CDR3 is TGCGCCAGCAGCTTGGAGGCTAGCGGCCAAGAGACCCAGTACTTC. This encodes CASSLEASGQETQYF.

This clonotype was found many times. J is TRBJ2-3 and V is TRBV7-9; D gene unclear. Germline CDR1 SEHNR, CDR2 FQNEAQ (reference sequence). The CDR3 totals 10 residues. V lost 1 base and J lost 7, with 0 bases in between. Written as DNA, the CDR3 is TGTGCCAGCAGCTTAGATACGCAGTATTTT. Translating it yields CASSLDTQYF.

This rearrangement joins TRBV29-1 to TRBJ2-5; D is undetermined. CDR1 and CDR2 (germline): SQVTM, ANQGSEA. Trimming shortened V by 2 bases and J by 5 bases, and 12 bases separated the two germline ends. The CDR3 spans 13 residues. The CDR3 nucleotides read TGCAGCGTTGAAACGGTAGCCGCTGAGACCCAGTACTTC. Encoded protein: CSVETVAAETQYF.